Listed below are T cell receptor beta chains from one sample, sequenced in a study of HIV-infected children after antiretroviral therapy interruption. TCRdb recomputed calls from the 3' RACE reads with MiXCR, one row per CDR3 protein. The sample includes some 40,000 distinct CDR3 sequences, approximately 7% of them seen just once. The sequences come from CD45RA+ CD4+ T cells from PBMCs, pooled from several time points, collected from a donor given antiretroviral therapy, either interrupted or continuous. The receptors stem from a pool of human donors with HIV. CDR3s leave out the opening cysteine and the closing phenylalanine or tryptophan. The size entry is marked missing in some rows and otherwise reads once, few, many or a size class.

13 TRBV3-1 many ASSQDLATLLGYT
15 TRBV12-3/TRBV12-4 few ASSSHLGQGGNQPQH
13 TRBV18 many ASSPPWTGHNEQF
13 TRBV25-1 many ASSVLRDSHNEQF
11 TRBV4-2 many ASSDRGQDTQY
11 TRBV3-1 many ASSLNGMAEQF
11 TRBV9 many ASSVVSGTEAF
13 TRBV6-6 many ASSRQGVDNSPLH
12 TRBV6-1 many ASRDRGGRQPQH
11 TRBV28 many ASSLRANTEAF
12 TRBV29-1 many SVETGTSGDEQF
16 TRBV5-1 few ASSLLQGIGSGANVLT
13 TRBV9 few ASSVAGTRQETQY
12 TRBV19 many ASSPTGVSYEQY
12 TRBV5-1 - ASSFRFDAGELF
12 TRBV5-1 many ASSLGQFNQPQH
16 TRBV7-9 many ASSPRDEQGAGTDTQY
13 TRBV2 many ASSVEGVGTDTQY
11 TRBV29-1 - SVVGIYYNEQF
12 TRBV28 many ASSLLGGRDTQY
10 TRBV14 few ASSHRWNEQF
12 TRBV4-1 many ASSQGDRVETQY
10 TRBV28 many ASSPSNQPQH
18 TRBV4-3 many ASSQWGRDGVGSGANVLT
12 TRBV6-1 many ASSLDRYSYEQY
9 TRBV10-3 many ASGHRDTQY
12 TRBV6-6 many ASIEDRTNYGYT
14 TRBV10-3 many ASGDGGTASAETLY
13 TRBV2 many ASRTASGNTGELF
13 TRBV5-5 many ASSFRRQTYNEQF
16 TRBV19 many ASSTQGGLAGLQETQY
13 TRBV19 - ASSISVGTANEQF
12 TRBV10-2 - ASGTSGSWNEQF
9 TRBV28 few ASSQLAEQY
10 TRBV12-3/TRBV12-4 few ASTGDNYEQY
13 TRBV7-3 many ASSLLASNTGELF
12 TRBV5-1 many ASSFRSRTDTQY
12 TRBV27 many ASSLSSGANVLT
17 TRBV7-9 many ASSSGTGSAEITNEKLF
14 TRBV7-3 medium-sized ASSFRTGMNTGELF